The table lists the clone carrying this T cell receptor beta chain with a few counts. Its specificity is unknown. The authors ran a second PCR of roughly 7 to 11 cycles using a sample-barcoded 5' primer and a J-beta primer mix. TCRdb reanalysed the 5' RACE reads using MiXCR and keeps one entry per CDR3 protein. The sample yields more than 650,000 distinct CDR3 sequences, roughly 20% seen once. Per-sample PBMC isolation yielded at least 7 million cells. This entry comes from a study of blood T cells in healthy people across ages. The study, taken as a whole, reports: From one million sequenced T cells, diversity estimates were lower bounds.

The CDR3 is 15 amino acids. Germline CDR1 SGHAT, CDR2 FQNNGV. V lost 4 bases and J lost 7, with 19 bases in between. This chain links TRBV11-2 with TRBJ1-2; tentative D call: TRBD1 (6 bases). The TCR sequence derives from a man aged 65-85 years in good health. Sequencing input: blood. The DNA for the CDR3 is TGTGCCAGCAGCTCGAAAAGGGGGGGCGCGGGTGGCTACACCTTC. Encoded protein: CASSSKRGGAGGYTF.